The 32 T cell receptor beta chains reported below all come from one sample, sequenced in a study of beta chain features in type 1 diabetes listed by TCRdb under 2018. Overall study outcomes, separate from this receptor: Type 1 diabetes patients showed a moderate but significant shortening of TCRB CDR3 length in all four CD4+ subsets.

Which antigens these TCRs recognize remains unknown. Library method: the immunoSEQ multiplex PCR assay. All of the isolated RNA was reverse transcribed with the High Capacity cDNA Reverse Transcription Kit, so expressed TCRB transcripts were sequenced. TCRdb mirrors the immuneACCESS table, restricted to in-frame sequences. Some clones are absent from its copies; in checked studies, under half trace to an unresolved V gene, and the reason for the others is unknown. The sample table shows 600,000 to 700,000 clones, and around an eighth are seen once. The ten largest clones represent more than 0.1% of the sample. Sequenced input: naive CD4+ T cells from blood. The cell subset or site tag for this specimen amounts to: true naive CD4+ T cells. These receptor sequences come from a young man with type 1 diabetes.

CDR3 bases: TGTGCCAGCGGGACTAGCGGGGGGAATACGCAGTATTTT. This sequence encodes CASGTSGGNTQYF. The chain is built from TRBV25-1 and TRBJ2-3, with 15 bases that match TRBD2. Germline CDR1 is MGHDK and CDR2 is SYGVNS. The CDR3 spans 13 residues. V shed 8 bases, J shed 7 bases, and the junction held 1 base outside the gene matches.

This chain links TRBV9 with TRBJ1-6; D unclear. The CDR3 totals 14 residues. Trimming shortened V by 0 bases and J by 5 bases, and 6 bases separated the two germline ends. CDR1 and CDR2 (germline): SGDLS, YYNGEE. Written as DNA, the CDR3 is TGTGCCAGCAGCGTAGCATTTAATAATTCACCCCTCCACTTT. Translated, it gives CASSVAFNNSPLHF.

A few counts support this clone. This chain connects TRBV30 to TRBJ1-3; D gene ambiguous. With 4 bases removed from V and 0 bases from J, the gap between germline ends came to 7 bases. The CDR3 has 13 residues. Germline V gene lookup returns CDR1 GTSNPN and CDR2 SVGIG (reference sequence). The DNA of the CDR3 is TGTGCCTGGACAGCGGTCTCTGGAAACACCATATATTTT. Translated: CAWTAVSGNTIYF.

This clone was seen more than once but under ten times. V usage is TRBV5-1 and J usage is TRBJ2-2; D not certain. The CDR3 covers 15 residues. V was clipped by 7 bases and J by 5 bases, with 18 bases between them. The V gene's germline CDR1 is SGHRS and CDR2 YFSETQ. The DNA of the CDR3 is TGCGCCAGCCTCACGGGTTCCACGGAGACCGGGGAGCTGTTTTTT. Amino acid sequence: CASLTGSTETGELFF.

This clone was detected a few times. J is TRBJ1-5 and V is TRBV19; no reliable D call. Trimming took 3 bases from V and 7 from J, leaving 10 bases between them. CDR1 is LNHDA and CDR2 is SQIVND in the germline V gene (reference sequence). The CDR3 has 13 residues. The CDR3 reads CASSMGLAQPQHF. In DNA, the CDR3 is TGTGCCAGTAGTATGGGTCTTGCCCAGCCCCAGCATTTT.

The chain employs TRBV7-8 and TRBJ1-5; D possibly corresponds to TRBD1 (5 bases). Trimming pared 1 base from V and 4 bases from J, leaving 11 bases between. This CDR3 is built from 15 residues. The V gene's germline CDR1 is SGHVS and CDR2 FQNEAQ. The CDR3 region is CASSLEDSKNQPQHF. The CDR3 nucleotides are TGTGCCAGCAGCTTAGAAGACAGTAAAAATCAGCCCCAGCATTTT. The variable domain in full, completed from reference TRBV7-8 and TRBJ1-5, reads GAGVSQSPRYKVAKRGQDVALRCDPISGHVSLFWYQQALGQGPEFLTYFQNEAQLDKSGLPSDRFFAERPEGSVSTLKIQRTQQEDSAVYLCASSLEDSKNQPQHFGDGTRLSIL.

The V call is TRBV2, the J call TRBJ1-6, with D possibly TRBD1 on 6 matching bases. The germline V gene encodes CDR1 SNHLY and CDR2 FYNNEI. V shed 6 bases and J shed 10 bases, with 16 bases lying between them. The CDR3 spans 14 residues. CDR3 nucleotide sequence: TGTGCCAGCAGGAAGGAACAGGGATGGTCACCCCTCCACTTT. It encodes CASRKEQGWSPLHF.

The CDR3 DNA reads TGTGCCAGCAGCTTGGTCGGAGGAGAGTATAATTCACCCCTCCACTTT. It yields the protein CASSLVGGEYNSPLHF. The chain uses TRBV5-6 and TRBJ1-6; D remains ambiguous. Trimming cost V 0 bases and J 4 bases, with 11 bases left between them. There are 16 residues in the CDR3. Per the germline V gene, CDR1 is SGHDT and CDR2 is YYEEEE. The whole variable domain, filled in from reference TRBV5-6 and TRBJ1-6, reads DAGVTQSPTHLIKTRGQQVTLRCSPKSGHDTVSWYQQALGQGPQFIFQYYEEEERQRGNFPDRFSGHQFPNYSSELNVNALLLGDSALYLCASSLVGGEYNSPLHFGNGTRLTVT.

Regarding this clone: Other DNA sequences in this specimen translate into the identical CDR3. This chain connects TRBV29-1 to TRBJ1-5, with D maybe TRBD1 (5 bases). This CDR3 has 13 amino acids. V lost 4 bases and J lost 2, with 9 bases in between. CDR1 and CDR2 (germline): SQVTM, ANQGSEA. The CDR3 reads CSVGGGGNQPQHF. CDR3 sequence (DNA): TGCAGCGTTGGGGGAGGGGGCAATCAGCCCCAGCATTTT. The full variable domain, rest sourced from reference TRBV29-1 and TRBJ1-5, is SAVISQKPSRDICQRGTSLTIQCQVDSQVTMMFWYRQQPGQSLTLIATANQGSEATYESGFVIDKFPISRPNLTFSTLTVSNMSPEDSSIYLCSVGGGGNQPQHFGDGTRLSIL.

The gene calls are TRBV29-1 and TRBJ2-5, with 8 bases fitting TRBD2. The trim removed 3 bases at V and 1 base at J, leaving 1 base unmatched. The germline V gene encodes CDR1 SQVTM and CDR2 ANQGSEA. CDR3 length equals 13 residues. CDR3 DNA: TGCAGCGTTGACCTAGCGGGCCAAGAGACCCAGTACTTC. Protein product: CSVDLAGQETQYF.

This clone was found a few times. V gene TRBV5-1 combines with J gene TRBJ1-2; 9 positions agree with TRBD1. J was trimmed by 3 bases and V by 1 base; bases with no gene match: 4. The CDR3 is made up of 15 amino acids. Germline V CDR1 and CDR2: SGHRS, YFSETQ. The CDR3 loop reads CASSLRTGAYYGYTF. The CDR3 coding sequence is TGCGCCAGCAGCTTGAGGACAGGGGCTTACTATGGCTACACCTTC.

The chain recombines TRBV5-1 with TRBJ2-1; 7 nucleotides align to TRBD2. Germline loops: CDR1 SGHRS, CDR2 YFSETQ. There are 15 residues in the CDR3. V shed 0 bases and J 6 bases; nucleotides not matched to a gene: 6. The CDR3 reads CASSLGASGSNEQFF. In nucleotides, the CDR3 is TGCGCCAGCAGCTTGGGCGCTAGCGGTTCCAATGAGCAGTTCTTC.

This clone was seen only a few times. The chain's CDR3 is CASSPPSGTDTQYF. CDR3 bases: TGTGCCAGCAGCCCTCCTTCTGGGACAGATACGCAGTATTTT. The chain is built from TRBV14 and TRBJ2-3, with D unclear. The length of the CDR3 is 14 residues. From germline, CDR1 is SGHDN and CDR2 FVKESK. Between the trimmed V and J ends, which lost 4 bases and 3 bases, there was a span of 11 bases.

The chain joins TRBV6-5 to TRBJ1-4; D possibly corresponds to TRBD1 (5 bases). V lost 2 bases to trimming and J lost 8 bases, with 18 bases between them. The CDR3 runs 16 residues. Germline V gene sequence: CDR1 MNHEY, CDR2 SVGAGI. CDR3 sequence: CASSYGAGLGREKLFF. CDR3 bases: TGTGCCAGCAGTTACGGCGCAGGGTTGGGGAGAGAAAAACTGTTTTTT.

This chain links TRBV5-1 with TRBJ2-2; D remains ambiguous. CDR1 SGHRS and CDR2 YFSETQ come from the germline V gene. Trimming took 0 bases from V and 2 from J, leaving 11 bases between them. The CDR3 is 16 residues long. As DNA, the CDR3 is TGCGCCAGCAGCTTGGAAGGTCGCAGAAACACCGGGGAGCTGTTTTTT. It codes for CASSLEGRRNTGELFF.

V gene TRBV7-9 combines with J gene TRBJ2-3; D is unresolved. The CDR3 runs 13 residues. V shed 1 base and J shed 5 bases, with 7 bases lying between them. Germline V gene lookup returns CDR1 SEHNR and CDR2 FQNEAQ (reference sequence). The CDR3 spells CASSLGHLDTQYF. CDR3 bases: TGTGCCAGCAGCTTAGGTCATCTAGATACGCAGTATTTT.

In its sample, this clone was seen a few times. The V gene is TRBV7-2, the J gene TRBJ1-4; TRBD1 matches at 9 bases. V lost 2 bases and J lost 3; bases outside the gene matches: 4. The CDR3 length is 16 residues. Germline CDR1 reads SGHTA; CDR2 reads FQGNSA. This CDR3 is CASSLTGGWSNEKLFF. Written as DNA, the CDR3 is TGTGCCAGCAGCTTAACAGGGGGCTGGTCTAATGAAAAACTGTTTTTT. Full variable domain (rest looked up from reference TRBV7-2 and TRBJ1-4): GAGVSQSPSNKVTEKGKDVELRCDPISGHTALYWYRQSLGQGLEFLIYFQGNSAPDKSGLPSDRFSAERTGGSVSTLTIQRTQQEDSAVYLCASSLTGGWSNEKLFFGSGTQLSVL.

This chain joins TRBV19 and TRBJ2-7; D is undetermined. The CDR3 has 13 amino acids. Germline CDR1 LNHDA, CDR2 SQIVND (reference sequence). Trimming stripped 11 bases from V and 4 bases from J, with 18 bases between. CDR3 protein: CARPLPGPYEQYF. The CDR3 DNA reads as TGTGCCCGCCCCCTCCCGGGCCCTTACGAGCAGTACTTC.

This clone was counted between two and nine times. V gene TRBV9 combines with J gene TRBJ1-2; 9 nucleotides align to TRBD1. Unmatched junction bases numbered 5, after V lost 0 bases and J lost 8 bases. CDR1 SGDLS and CDR2 YYNGEE come from the germline V gene. The CDR3 is 14 residues long. The CDR3 region is CASSVAVTGGGYTF. In nucleotides, the CDR3 is TGTGCCAGCAGCGTAGCGGTGACAGGGGGAGGCTACACCTTC. The entire variable domain, with the rest obtained from reference TRBV9 and TRBJ1-2, is as follows: DSGVTQTPKHLITATGQRVTLRCSPRSGDLSVYWYQQSLDQGLQFLIQYYNGEERAKGNILERFSAQQFPDLHSELNLSSLELGDSALYFCASSVAVTGGGYTFGSGTRLTVV.

The chain carries TRBV30 and TRBJ1-6; D might be TRBD1 (5 bases). The CDR3 is 17 amino acids. Germline CDR1 and CDR2: GTSNPN and SVGIG (reference sequence). Between the trimmed V and J ends, which lost 0 bases and 0 bases, there was a span of 12 bases. The CDR3 protein is CAWSVPGGSSYNSPLHF. As DNA, the CDR3 is TGTGCCTGGAGTGTACCCGGGGGAAGCTCCTATAATTCACCCCTCCACTTT.

There are a few counts of this clone. This sequence joins TRBV6-1 and TRBJ2-1; the match to TRBD1 covers 7 bases. This CDR3 has 14 residues. Germline V gene lookup returns CDR1 MNHNS and CDR2 SASEGT. The V segment lost 7 bases and the J segment 1 base; nucleotides outside the gene matches: 4. The CDR3 loop is CASNTGDSYNEQFF. DNA of the CDR3: TGTGCCAGCAATACAGGGGATTCCTACAATGAGCAGTTCTTC.

This rearrangement joins TRBV5-6 to TRBJ1-2; D is uncertain. Germline CDR1 and CDR2: SGHDT and YYEEEE. The CDR3 extends over 14 amino acids. V was clipped by 5 bases and J by 8 bases, with 19 bases between them. DNA of the CDR3: TGTGCCAGCAGTTCTTTACCACTGACTATGGGCTACACCTTC. Its protein is CASSSLPLTMGYTF.

The chain links TRBV7-9 to TRBJ2-1; 7 bases align to TRBD1. V dropped 4 bases and J dropped 3; count of bases not matched to a gene: 9. Germline values: CDR1 SEHNR, CDR2 FQNEAQ (reference sequence). The CDR3 is 16 residues long. CDR3 coding DNA: TGTGCCAGCAGCTCCCTCCGGGACAGACACTACAATGAGCAGTTCTTC. Translating it yields CASSSLRDRHYNEQFF.

This clone was detected only a few times. This chain joins TRBV25-1 and TRBJ1-1; D is possibly TRBD1 (5 bases). CDR3 length: 13 residues. Germline CDR1 and CDR2: MGHDK and SYGVNS. V was pared by 4 bases and J by 4 bases, with 10 bases between. The chain's CDR3 is CASSGAGLTEAFF. The CDR3 region has the DNA TGTGCCAGCAGTGGGGCAGGGCTCACTGAAGCTTTCTTT.

There are a few counts of this clone. V is TRBV30 and J is TRBJ2-1; D gene ambiguous. Germline V gene sequence: CDR1 GTSNPN, CDR2 SVGIG (reference sequence). With 5 bases removed from V and 0 bases from J, the gap between germline ends came to 5 bases. This CDR3 is built from 12 residues. CDR3 sequence reads: CAWASSYNEQFF. The DNA of the CDR3 is TGTGCCTGGGCAAGCTCCTACAATGAGCAGTTCTTC.

This clone was counted between two and nine times. This chain connects TRBV2 to TRBJ1-2, with a tentative D call TRBD1 (6 bases). Trimming took 5 bases from V and 3 from J, leaving 7 bases between them. Germline CDR1 and CDR2: SNHLY and FYNNEI. This CDR3 is 12 amino acids long. CDR3 amino acids: CASSTGYYGYTF. The CDR3 DNA follows: TGTGCCAGCAGTACAGGGTACTATGGCTACACCTTC.

The chain combines TRBV12-5 with TRBJ2-3; either TRBD1 or TRBD2 may fit D (5 bases each). The CDR3 extends over 15 amino acids. Germline V CDR1 and CDR2: LGHNT, FRNRAP. The V end lost 7 bases, the J end lost 3 bases, and 17 bases lay between the germline ends. The CDR3 here is CASAENGGWTDTQYF. CDR3 DNA: TGTGCTAGTGCTGAGAATGGGGGATGGACAGATACGCAGTATTTT.

The rearrangement joins TRBV5-8 to TRBJ1-4, with TRBD1 matching 7 bases. Losses at the gene ends were 7 bases for V and 7 bases for J; bases not matched to a gene: 7. This CDR3 is 13 amino acids long. Germline assignment: CDR1 SGHTS and CDR2 YDEGEE. Here the CDR3 reads CASLTGVGEKLFF. Here the CDR3 DNA reads TGTGCCAGCCTCACAGGGGTCGGTGAAAAACTGTTTTTT.

This clone occurred a few times. The chain is built from TRBV6-9 and TRBJ2-1, with D perhaps TRBD1 or TRBD2 (5 bases each). V lost 2 bases to trimming and J lost 8 bases, with 31 bases between them. The germline gives CDR1 MNHGY, CDR2 SVAAGI. The CDR3 loop spans 20 amino acids. CDR3 amino acids: CASSYPLRGAGQYDSHEQFF. The DNA for the CDR3 is TGTGCCAGCAGTTATCCTCTCAGAGGGGCGGGCCAGTATGACTCTCATGAGCAGTTCTTC.

The J gene is TRBJ1-2, the V gene TRBV9, with a tentative D call TRBD1 (5 bases). Germline-derived CDR1 and CDR2 are SGDLS and YYNGEE. This CDR3 contains 14 residues. V lost 0 bases, J lost 4 bases, and 10 bases lay in between. CDR3: CASSVEGEGYGYTF. The DNA of the CDR3 is TGTGCCAGCAGCGTAGAAGGGGAAGGCTATGGCTACACCTTC.

This clone was detected a few times. V gene TRBV7-9 combines with J gene TRBJ1-2; no definite D call. V was trimmed by 1 base and J by 2 bases, leaving 14 bases between them. This CDR3 is built from 16 residues. CDR1 and CDR2 from the germline V gene are SEHNR and FQNEAQ (reference sequence). The CDR3 loop is CASSLGPGQANYGYTF. In nucleotides, the CDR3 is TGTGCCAGCAGCTTAGGGCCCGGGCAGGCGAACTATGGCTACACCTTC.

This clone was recorded a few times. The chain couples TRBV19 to TRBJ1-5; maybe TRBD1 (6 bases). Between the trimmed V and J ends, which lost 3 bases and 6 bases, there was a span of 12 bases. The germline V gene encodes CDR1 LNHDA and CDR2 SQIVND (reference sequence). The CDR3 has 14 amino acids. The CDR3 spells CASSIVQGRQPQHF. The CDR3 DNA is TGTGCCAGTAGTATCGTACAGGGCCGTCAGCCCCAGCATTTT.